The text below deals with one T cell receptor beta chain. Its antigen remains unknown. The V and J ends lost 3 bases and 1 base respectively, with 6 bases between them. CDR3 length equals 13 residues. The germline gives CDR1 LGHDT, CDR2 YNNKEL (reference sequence). MiXCR, applied by TCRdb to the 5' RACE reads, yields one record per CDR3 protein. Among nearly 40,000 distinct CDR3 sequences, approximately 17% were seen once, and the ten largest hold 2.5% to 3%. Study outcomes and limitations: The larger cohort examined one V-J beta rearrangement, not whole repertoires. Tumor Tregs overlapped most with tumor, then blood, naive CD4+ cells.

The source of this sequence is a female donor with breast cancer. Sequencing was performed on naive CD4+ T cells sorted from a lymph node. Subset denoted: naive CD4+ T cells, CD4+CD45RA+CD25-. The V gene is TRBV3-1, the J gene TRBJ1-1; no clear D. CDR3 DNA sequence: TGTGCCAGCAGCCACTTGGCGAACACTGAAGCTTTCTTT. Translation: CASSHLANTEAFF. The full variable domain, rest sourced from reference TRBV3-1 and TRBJ1-1, is DTAVSQTPKYLVTQMGNDKSIKCEQNLGHDTMYWYKQDSKKFLKIMFSYNNKELIINETVPNRFSPKSPDKAHLNLHINSLELGDSAVYFCASSHLANTEAFFGQGTRLTVV.